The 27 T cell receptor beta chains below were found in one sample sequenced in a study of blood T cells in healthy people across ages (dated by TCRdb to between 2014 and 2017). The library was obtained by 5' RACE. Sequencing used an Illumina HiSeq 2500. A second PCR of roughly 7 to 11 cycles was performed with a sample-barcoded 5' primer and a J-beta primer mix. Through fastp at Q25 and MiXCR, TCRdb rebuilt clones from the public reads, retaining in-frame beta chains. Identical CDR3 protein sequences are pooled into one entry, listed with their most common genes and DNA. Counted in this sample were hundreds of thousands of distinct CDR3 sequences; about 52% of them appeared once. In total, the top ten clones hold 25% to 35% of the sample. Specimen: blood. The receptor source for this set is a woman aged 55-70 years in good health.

The CDR3 here is CASSQGTSGHSYEQYF. For the CDR3, the DNA is TGCGCCAGCAGCCAAGGAACTAGCGGGCACTCCTACGAGCAGTACTTC. The gene calls are TRBV4-3 and TRBJ2-7; the match to TRBD2 covers 9 bases. The ends lost 1 base at V and 0 bases at J; junction bases unmatched: 4. CDR1 is LGHNA and CDR2 is YSLEER in the germline V gene. The CDR3 is 16 residues long.

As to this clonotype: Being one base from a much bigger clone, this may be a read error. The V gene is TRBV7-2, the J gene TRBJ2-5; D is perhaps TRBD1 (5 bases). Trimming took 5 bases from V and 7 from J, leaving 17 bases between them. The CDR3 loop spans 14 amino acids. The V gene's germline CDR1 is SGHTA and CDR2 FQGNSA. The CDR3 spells CASSVELGQGTQYF. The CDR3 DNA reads TGTGCCAGCAGCGTAGAATTGGGCCAGGGGACCCAGTACTTC.

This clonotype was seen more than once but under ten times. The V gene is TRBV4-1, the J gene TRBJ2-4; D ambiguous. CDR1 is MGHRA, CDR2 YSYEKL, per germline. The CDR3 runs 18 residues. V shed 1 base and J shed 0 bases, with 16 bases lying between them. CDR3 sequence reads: CASSQGGVSGLAKNIQYF. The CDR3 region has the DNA TGCGCCAGCAGCCAAGGGGGTGTTAGTGGGCTAGCCAAAAACATTCAGTACTTC.

In DNA form, the CDR3 reads TGTGCCAGCAGCCAGGGATGGAACACTGAAGCTTTCTTT. Its protein is CASSQGWNTEAFF. This chain uses TRBV14 with TRBJ1-1; D not resolved. Trimming cost V 3 bases and J 1 base, with 6 bases left between them. The CDR3 length is 13 residues. Germline CDR1 SGHDN, CDR2 FVKESK.

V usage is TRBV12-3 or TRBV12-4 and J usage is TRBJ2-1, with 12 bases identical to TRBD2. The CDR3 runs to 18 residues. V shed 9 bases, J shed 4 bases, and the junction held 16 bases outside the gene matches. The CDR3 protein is CASKGLAGAMPAYNEQFF. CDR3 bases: TGTGCCAGTAAGGGACTAGCGGGCGCAATGCCGGCTTACAATGAGCAGTTCTTC.

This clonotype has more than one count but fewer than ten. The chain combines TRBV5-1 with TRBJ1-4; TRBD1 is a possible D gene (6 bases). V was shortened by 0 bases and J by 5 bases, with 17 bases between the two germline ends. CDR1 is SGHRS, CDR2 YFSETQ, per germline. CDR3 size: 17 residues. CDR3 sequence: CASSLGGAMTINEKLFF. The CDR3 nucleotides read TGCGCCAGCAGCTTGGGGGGGGCTATGACCATCAATGAAAAACTGTTTTTT.

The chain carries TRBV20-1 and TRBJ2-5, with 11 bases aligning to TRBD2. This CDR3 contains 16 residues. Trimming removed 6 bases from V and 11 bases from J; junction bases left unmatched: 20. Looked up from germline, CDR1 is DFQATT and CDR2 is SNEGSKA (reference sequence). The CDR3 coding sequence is TGCAGTGCCCTAGCGGTCGGGACTAGCGGCTACAATGAGCAGTACTTC. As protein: CSALAVGTSGYNEQYF.

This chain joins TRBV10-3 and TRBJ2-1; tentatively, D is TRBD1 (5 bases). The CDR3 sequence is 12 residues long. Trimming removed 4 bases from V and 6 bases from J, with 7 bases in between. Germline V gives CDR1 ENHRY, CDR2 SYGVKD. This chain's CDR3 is CAISGGVNEQFF. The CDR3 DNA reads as TGTGCCATCAGTGGGGGCGTCAATGAGCAGTTCTTC.

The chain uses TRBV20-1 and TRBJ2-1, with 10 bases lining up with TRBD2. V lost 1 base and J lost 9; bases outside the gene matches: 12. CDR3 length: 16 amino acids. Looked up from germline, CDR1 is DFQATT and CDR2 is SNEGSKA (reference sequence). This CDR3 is CSARAVSSGSYFEQFF. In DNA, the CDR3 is TGCAGTGCTAGAGCCGTCTCTAGCGGGAGTTACTTTGAGCAGTTCTTC.

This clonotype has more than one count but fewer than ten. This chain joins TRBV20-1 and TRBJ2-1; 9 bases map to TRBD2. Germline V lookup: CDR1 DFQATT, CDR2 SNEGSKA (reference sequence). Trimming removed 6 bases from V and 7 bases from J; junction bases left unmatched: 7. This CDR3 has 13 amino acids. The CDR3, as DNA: TGCAGTGCCTTAGCGGGAGTAGGAAATGAGCAGTTCTTC. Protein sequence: CSALAGVGNEQFF.

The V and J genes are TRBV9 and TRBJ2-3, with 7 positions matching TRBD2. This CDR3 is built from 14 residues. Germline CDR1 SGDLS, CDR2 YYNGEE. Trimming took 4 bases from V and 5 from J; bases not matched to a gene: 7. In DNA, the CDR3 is TGTGCCAGCAGCATCGCGGGAGCGGAAGATACGCAGTATTTT. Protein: CASSIAGAEDTQYF.

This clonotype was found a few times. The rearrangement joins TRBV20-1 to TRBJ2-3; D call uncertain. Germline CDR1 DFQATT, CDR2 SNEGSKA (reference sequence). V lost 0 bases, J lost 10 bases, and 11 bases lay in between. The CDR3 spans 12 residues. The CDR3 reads CSAREPSKPQYF. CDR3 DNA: TGCAGTGCTAGAGAACCCTCAAAGCCGCAGTATTTT.

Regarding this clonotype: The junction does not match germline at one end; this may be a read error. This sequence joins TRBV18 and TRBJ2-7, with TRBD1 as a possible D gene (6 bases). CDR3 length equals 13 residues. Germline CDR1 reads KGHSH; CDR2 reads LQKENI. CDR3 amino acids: CASTPNRAYEQYF. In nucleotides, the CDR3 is TGTGCCAGCACACCAAACAGGGCTTACGAGCAGTACTTC. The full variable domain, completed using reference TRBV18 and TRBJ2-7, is NAGVMQNPRHLVRRRGQEARLRCSPMKGHSHVYWYRQLPEEGLKFMVYLQKENIIDESGMPKERFSAEFPKEGPSILRIQQVVRGDSAAYFCASTPNRAYEQYFGPGTRLTVT.

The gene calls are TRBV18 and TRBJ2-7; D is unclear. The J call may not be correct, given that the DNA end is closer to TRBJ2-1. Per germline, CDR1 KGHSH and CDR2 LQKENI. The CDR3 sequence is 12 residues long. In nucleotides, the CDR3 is TGTGCCAGCGCGTCTCAGGACAATGAGCAGTTCTTC. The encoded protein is CASASQDNEQFF.

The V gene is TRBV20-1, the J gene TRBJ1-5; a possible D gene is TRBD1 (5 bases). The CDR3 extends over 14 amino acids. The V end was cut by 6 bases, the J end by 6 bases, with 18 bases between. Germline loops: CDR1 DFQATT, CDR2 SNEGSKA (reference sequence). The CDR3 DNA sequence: TGCAGTGCCGCCGACAGATCCAAGGGTCAGCCCCAGCATTTT. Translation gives CSAADRSKGQPQHF.

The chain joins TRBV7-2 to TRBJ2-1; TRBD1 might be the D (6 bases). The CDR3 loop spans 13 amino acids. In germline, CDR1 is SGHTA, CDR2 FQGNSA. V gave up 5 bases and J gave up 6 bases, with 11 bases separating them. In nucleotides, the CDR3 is TGTGCCAGCAGCACAGGGTCACTCAATGAGCAGTTCTTC. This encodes CASSTGSLNEQFF.

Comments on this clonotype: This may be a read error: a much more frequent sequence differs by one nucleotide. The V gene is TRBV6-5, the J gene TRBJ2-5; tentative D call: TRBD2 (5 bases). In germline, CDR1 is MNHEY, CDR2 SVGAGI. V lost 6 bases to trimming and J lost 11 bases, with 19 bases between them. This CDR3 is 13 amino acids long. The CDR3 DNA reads TGTGCCAGCAGGATTAGCGCCCGCAATGAGCAGTACTTC. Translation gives CASRISARNEQYF.

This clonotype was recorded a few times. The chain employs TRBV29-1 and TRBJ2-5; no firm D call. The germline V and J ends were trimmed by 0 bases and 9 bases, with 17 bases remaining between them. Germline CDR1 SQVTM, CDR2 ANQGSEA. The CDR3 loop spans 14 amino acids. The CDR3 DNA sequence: TGCAGCGTTGAAGATAGTGTGATCTCGGGTGCCCAGTACTTC. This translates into CSVEDSVISGAQYF.

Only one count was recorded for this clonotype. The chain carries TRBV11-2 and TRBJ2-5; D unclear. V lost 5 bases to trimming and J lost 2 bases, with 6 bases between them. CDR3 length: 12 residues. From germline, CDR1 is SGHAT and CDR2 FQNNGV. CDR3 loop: CASSDWQETQYF. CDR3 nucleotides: TGTGCCAGCAGCGACTGGCAAGAGACCCAGTACTTC.

The CDR3 region has the DNA TGTGCCAGCAGCTCCGAGACTACCAGCGGGGTATACAATGAGCAGTACTTC. Protein sequence: CASSSETTSGVYNEQYF. This sequence joins TRBV7-9 and TRBJ2-5, with TRBD2 matching 7 bases. The CDR3 contains 17 residues. Germline CDR1 is SEHNR and CDR2 is FQNEAQ (reference sequence). The ends lost 4 bases at V and 11 bases at J; junction bases unmatched: 22.

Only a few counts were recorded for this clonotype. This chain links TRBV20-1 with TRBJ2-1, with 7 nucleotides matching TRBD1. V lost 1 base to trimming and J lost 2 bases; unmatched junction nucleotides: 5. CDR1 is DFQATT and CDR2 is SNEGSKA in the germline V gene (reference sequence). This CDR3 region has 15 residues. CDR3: CSARARDRAYNEQFF. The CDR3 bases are TGCAGTGCTAGAGCCCGGGACAGAGCCTACAATGAGCAGTTCTTC.

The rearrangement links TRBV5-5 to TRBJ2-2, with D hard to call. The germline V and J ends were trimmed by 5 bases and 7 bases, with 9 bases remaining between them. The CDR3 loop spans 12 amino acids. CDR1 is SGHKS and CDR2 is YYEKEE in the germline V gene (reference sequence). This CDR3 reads CASSQVVGELFF. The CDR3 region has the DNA TGTGCCAGCAGTCAGGTGGTCGGGGAGCTGTTTTTT.

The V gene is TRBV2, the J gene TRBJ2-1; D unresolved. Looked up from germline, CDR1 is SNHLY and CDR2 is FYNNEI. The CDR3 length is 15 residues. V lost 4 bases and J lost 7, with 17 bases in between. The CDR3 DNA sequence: TGTGCCAGCAGTGCGGGCAGTACGGTTGGGAATGAGCAGTTCTTC. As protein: CASSAGSTVGNEQFF.

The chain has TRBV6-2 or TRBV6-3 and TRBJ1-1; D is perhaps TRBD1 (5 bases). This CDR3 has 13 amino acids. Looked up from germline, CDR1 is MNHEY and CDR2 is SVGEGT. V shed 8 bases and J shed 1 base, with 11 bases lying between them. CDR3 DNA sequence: TGTGCCAGCTGTAGACAGCAGAACACTGAAGCTTTCTTT. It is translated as CASCRQQNTEAFF.

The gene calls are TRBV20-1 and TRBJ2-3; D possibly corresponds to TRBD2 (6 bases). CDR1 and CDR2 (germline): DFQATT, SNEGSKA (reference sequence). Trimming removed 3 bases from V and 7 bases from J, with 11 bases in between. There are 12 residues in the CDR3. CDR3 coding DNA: TGCAGTGCTAGCGGGAGCATGTATACGCAGTATTTT. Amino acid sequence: CSASGSMYTQYF.

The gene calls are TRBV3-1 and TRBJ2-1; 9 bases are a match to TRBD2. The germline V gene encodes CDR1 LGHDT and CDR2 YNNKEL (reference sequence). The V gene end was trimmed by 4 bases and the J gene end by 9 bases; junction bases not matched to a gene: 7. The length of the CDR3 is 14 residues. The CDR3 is CASSPLAGDGEQFF. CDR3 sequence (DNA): TGTGCCAGCAGCCCATTAGCGGGAGACGGTGAGCAGTTCTTC.

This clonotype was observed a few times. CDR3 DNA: TGTGCCAGCAGCCATAGCCTCGGGACCCCGGGACGAGGCTACACCTTC. Amino acid sequence: CASSHSLGTPGRGYTF. The chain couples TRBV14 to TRBJ1-2; possibly TRBD1 for D (5 bases). Germline CDR1 is SGHDN and CDR2 is FVKESK. CDR3 size: 16 residues. Trimming shortened V by 3 bases and J by 8 bases, and 22 bases separated the two germline ends.